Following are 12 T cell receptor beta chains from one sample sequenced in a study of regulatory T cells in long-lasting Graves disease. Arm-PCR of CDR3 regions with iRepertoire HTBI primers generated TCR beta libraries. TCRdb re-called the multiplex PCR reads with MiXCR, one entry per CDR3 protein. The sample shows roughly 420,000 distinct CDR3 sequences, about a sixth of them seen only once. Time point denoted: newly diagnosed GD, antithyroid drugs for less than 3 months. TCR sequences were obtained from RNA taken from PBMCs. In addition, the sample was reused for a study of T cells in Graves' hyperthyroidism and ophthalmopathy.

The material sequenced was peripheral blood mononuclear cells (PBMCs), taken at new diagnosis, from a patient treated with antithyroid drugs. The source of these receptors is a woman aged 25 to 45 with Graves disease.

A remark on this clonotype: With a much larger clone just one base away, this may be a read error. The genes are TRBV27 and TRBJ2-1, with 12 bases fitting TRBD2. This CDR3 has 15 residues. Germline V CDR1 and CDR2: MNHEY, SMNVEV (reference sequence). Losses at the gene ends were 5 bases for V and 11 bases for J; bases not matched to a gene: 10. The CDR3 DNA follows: TGTGCCAGCAGTCCCCGACTAGCGGGAGCGTATAAGCAGTTCTTC. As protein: CASSPRLAGAYKQFF.

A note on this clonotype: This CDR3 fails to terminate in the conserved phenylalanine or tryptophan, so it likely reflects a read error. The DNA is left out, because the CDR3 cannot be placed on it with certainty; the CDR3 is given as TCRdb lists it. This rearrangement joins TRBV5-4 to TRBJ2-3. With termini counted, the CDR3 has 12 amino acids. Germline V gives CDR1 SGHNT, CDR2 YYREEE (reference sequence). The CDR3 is CASSPRSYEQYL.

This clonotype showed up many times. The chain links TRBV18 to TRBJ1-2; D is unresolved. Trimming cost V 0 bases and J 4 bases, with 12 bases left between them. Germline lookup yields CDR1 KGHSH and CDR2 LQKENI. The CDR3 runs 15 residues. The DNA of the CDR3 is TGTGCCAGCTCACCACCACCAGGCCGTCTCTATGGCTACACCTTC. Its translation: CASSPPPGRLYGYTF. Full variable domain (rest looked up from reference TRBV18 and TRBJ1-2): NAGVMQNPRHLVRRRGQEARLRCSPMKGHSHVYWYRQLPEEGLKFMVYLQKENIIDESGMPKERFSAEFPKEGPSILRIQQVVRGDSAAYFCASSPPPGRLYGYTFGSGTRLTVV.

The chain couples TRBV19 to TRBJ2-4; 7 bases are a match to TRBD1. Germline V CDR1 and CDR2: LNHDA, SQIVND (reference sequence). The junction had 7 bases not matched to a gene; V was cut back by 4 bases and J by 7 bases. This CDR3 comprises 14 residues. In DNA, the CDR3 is TGTGCCAGTAGTACCTACAGGGGCTGGAACATTCAGTACTTC. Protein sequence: CASSTYRGWNIQYF.

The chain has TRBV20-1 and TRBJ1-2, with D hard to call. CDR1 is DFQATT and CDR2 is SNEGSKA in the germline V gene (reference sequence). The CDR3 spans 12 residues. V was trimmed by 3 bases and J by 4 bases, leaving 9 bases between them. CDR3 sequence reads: CSARLGSYGYTF. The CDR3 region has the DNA TGCAGTGCTAGGCTGGGGAGCTATGGCTACACCTTC.

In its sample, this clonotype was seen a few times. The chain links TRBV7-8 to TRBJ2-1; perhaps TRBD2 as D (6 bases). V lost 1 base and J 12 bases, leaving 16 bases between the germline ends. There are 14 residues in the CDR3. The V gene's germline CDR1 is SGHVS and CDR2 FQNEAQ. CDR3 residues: CASSLDSFGTSQFF. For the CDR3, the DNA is TGTGCCAGCAGCTTAGACTCTTTCGGGACTTCGCAGTTCTTC.

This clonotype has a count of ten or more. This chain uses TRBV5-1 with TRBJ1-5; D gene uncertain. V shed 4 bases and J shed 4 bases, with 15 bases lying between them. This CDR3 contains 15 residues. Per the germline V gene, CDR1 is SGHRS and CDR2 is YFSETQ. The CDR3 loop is CASSPTNLFNQPQHF. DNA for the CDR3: TGCGCCAGCAGCCCCACAAACTTATTTAATCAGCCCCAGCATTTT.

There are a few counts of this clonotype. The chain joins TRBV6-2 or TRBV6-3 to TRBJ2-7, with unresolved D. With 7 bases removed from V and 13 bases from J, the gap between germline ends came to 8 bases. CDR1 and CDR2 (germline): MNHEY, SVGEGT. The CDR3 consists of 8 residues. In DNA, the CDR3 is TGTGCCAGCATGGGCACCTACTTC. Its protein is CASMGTYF.

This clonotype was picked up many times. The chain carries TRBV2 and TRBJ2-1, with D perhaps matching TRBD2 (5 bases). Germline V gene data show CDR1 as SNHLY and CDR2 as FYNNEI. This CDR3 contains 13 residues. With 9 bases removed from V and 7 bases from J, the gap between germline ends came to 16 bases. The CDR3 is CASTRIRRNEQFF. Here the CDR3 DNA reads TGTGCCAGTACTAGGATCCGCCGTAATGAGCAGTTCTTC.

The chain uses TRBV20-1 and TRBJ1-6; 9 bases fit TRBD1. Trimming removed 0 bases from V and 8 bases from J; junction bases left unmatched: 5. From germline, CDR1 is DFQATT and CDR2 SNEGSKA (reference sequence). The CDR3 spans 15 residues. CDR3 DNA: TGCAGTGCTAGAGAACCGGGACAGGGTTATTCACCCCTCCACTTT. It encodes CSAREPGQGYSPLHF.

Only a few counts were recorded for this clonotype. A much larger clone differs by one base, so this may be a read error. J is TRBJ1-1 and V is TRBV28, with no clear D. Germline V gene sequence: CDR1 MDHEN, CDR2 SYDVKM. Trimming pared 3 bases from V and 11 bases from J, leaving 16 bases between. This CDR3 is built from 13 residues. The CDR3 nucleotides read TGTGCCAGCAGTTTGCCAACTGATGATCCCGCTTTCTTT. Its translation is CASSLPTDDPAFF.

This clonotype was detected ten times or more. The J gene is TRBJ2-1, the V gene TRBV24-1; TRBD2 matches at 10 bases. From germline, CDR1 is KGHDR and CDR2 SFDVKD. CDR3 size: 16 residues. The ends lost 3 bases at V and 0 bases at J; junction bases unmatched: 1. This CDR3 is CATSDPSGSSYNEQFF. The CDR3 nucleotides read TGTGCCACCAGTGATCCTAGCGGGAGCTCCTACAATGAGCAGTTCTTC.